The clone carrying this T cell receptor beta chain occurred a few times. Its specificity is unknown. The sample originates from a study of cytomegalovirus exposure and HLA in healthy donors. PCR used 60 Vbeta primers and 13 Jbeta primers. Assay used: immunoSEQ multiplex PCR; TCRdb lists only in-frame clones, some missing. This sample has around 150,000 clones, with more than 60% found just once. Study outcomes and limitations: While the bulk of TCR sequences proved rare, some public TCRs turned up in many donors. Common viral pathogens (according to a later analysis) appeared linked to several of the most significant clusters.

There are 13 residues in the CDR3. The V and J ends lost 4 bases and 5 bases, in that order; junction bases with no gene match: 6. Germline lookup yields CDR1 SQVTM and CDR2 ANQGSEA. The chain couples TRBV29-1 to TRBJ2-7; TRBD1 agrees at 9 bases. The material sequenced was PBMCs. The source is a woman aged 55-75 years in good health and CMV-seronegative. The CDR3 coding sequence is TGCAGCGTTGGGGCGGGACAGGGTGACGAGCAGTACTTC. The encoded protein is CSVGAGQGDEQYF.